The next 8 T cell receptor beta chains were all read from a single sample in a study of shared clonotypes between healthy human individuals. Generated by immunoSEQ multiplex PCR, the TCRdb table keeps only in-frame clones and is missing some. The sample lists about 1 million clones, around four fifths occurring once. Sample: memory CD4+ T cells sorted from blood. The subset: CD45RA-negative fraction. The source is a man aged 18 to 35 in good health.

This clone was counted at least ten times. The sample has other DNA sequences that encode this CDR3 too. The J gene is TRBJ2-6, the V gene TRBV30; TRBD2 is a possible D gene (5 bases). The V and J ends lost 2 bases and 4 bases respectively, with 6 bases between them. The CDR3 is 13 amino acids. Germline lookup yields CDR1 GTSNPN and CDR2 SVGIG (reference sequence). The CDR3 loop reads CAWSPGGANVLTF. CDR3 DNA: TGTGCCTGGAGTCCGGGGGGGGCCAACGTCCTGACTTTC.

The chain uses TRBV28 and TRBJ2-7, with D uncertain. This CDR3 has 12 residues. With 2 bases removed from V and 4 bases from J, the gap between germline ends came to 6 bases. CDR1 MDHEN and CDR2 SYDVKM come from the germline V gene. In DNA form, the CDR3 reads TGTGCCAGCAGTTTAGGGCGATACGAGCAGTACTTC. Its protein product is CASSLGRYEQYF.

The V gene is TRBV19, the J gene TRBJ2-7, with 8 bases matching TRBD2. Per germline, CDR1 LNHDA and CDR2 SQIVND (reference sequence). There are 13 residues in the CDR3. The V gene end was trimmed by 3 bases and the J gene end by 4 bases; junction bases not matched to a gene: 2. DNA of the CDR3: TGTGCCAGTAGTATCTCTAGCGGGTACGAGCAGTACTTC. Encoded protein: CASSISSGYEQYF. Looking up the rest from reference TRBV19 and TRBJ2-7 gives the full variable domain: DGGITQSPKYLFRKEGQNVTLSCEQNLNHDAMYWYRQDPGQGLRLIYYSQIVNDFQKGDIAEGYSVSREKKESFPLTVTSAQKNPTAFYLCASSISSGYEQYFGPGTRLTVT.

The chain combines TRBV5-1 with TRBJ2-6; the D gene is possibly TRBD1 (6 bases). Germline-derived CDR1 and CDR2 are SGHRS and YFSETQ. V shed 5 bases and J shed 4 bases, with 13 bases lying between them. The CDR3 runs to 15 residues. CDR3 DNA: TGCGCCAGCAGTACTCAGGGGACCGGGGCCAACGTCCTGACTTTC. It codes for CASSTQGTGANVLTF.

Turning to this clone: It differs at one base from a far larger clone, so likely a read error. The chain joins TRBV6-5 to TRBJ1-1; D gene ambiguous. Germline assignment: CDR1 MNHEY and CDR2 SVGAGI. The V and J ends lost 5 bases and 1 base respectively, with 5 bases between them. The CDR3 loop spans 12 amino acids. The CDR3 bases are TGTGCCAGCAGTGTGGGGAACACTGAAGCTTTCTTT. Translated, it gives CASSVGNTEAFF.

The genes are TRBV7-2 and TRBJ2-2; D is perhaps TRBD1 (5 bases). This CDR3 has 15 amino acids. The V and J ends lost 5 bases and 6 bases respectively, with 16 bases between them. CDR1 and CDR2 (germline): SGHTA, FQGNSA. The CDR3 here is CASSPNIAGSGELFF. CDR3 coding DNA: TGTGCCAGCAGCCCCAACATAGCAGGGTCCGGGGAGCTGTTTTTT.

The chain carries TRBV6-5 and TRBJ2-7; D remains unclear. Germline assignment: CDR1 MNHEY and CDR2 SVGAGI. The CDR3 contains 12 residues. V gave up 4 bases and J gave up 6 bases, with 10 bases separating them. Here the CDR3 reads CASSSTRSEQYF. CDR3 sequence (DNA): TGTGCCAGCAGTTCGACAAGAAGCGAGCAGTACTTC.

The V gene is TRBV12-2, the J gene TRBJ1-3. TRBV12-2 is given as a pseudogene. The CDR3 spans 19 residues. CDR3: CASRLAWRIRILSGNTIYF. For the CDR3, the DNA is TGTGCAAGTCGCTTAGCCTGGAGAATAAGGATCCTCTCTGGAAACACCATATATTTT.